The T cell receptor beta chain under discussion was sequenced for a study of human T cells and chemical hapten exposure. On this clonotype itself: What it recognizes is unknown.

Sample time point: patch test 1, 2 weeks after DPC sensitization. The treatment: therapeutic diphenylcyclopropenone sensitization with weekly scalp DPC. Donors were 18 to 70-year-old alopecia patients suitable for DPC. Regarding the study as a whole: The number of TCRs over 1 in 1000 frequency stayed unchanged after DPC.

How the authors handled the data: Individual samples carried between roughly 23,224 and 700,000 TCRs, with about 88,000 as the median. MiXCR, applied by TCRdb to the RACE reads, yields one record per CDR3 protein. Clone size and V and J calls follow TCRdb, not the original study. The table lists about 360,000 distinct CDR3 sequences, approximately 6.3% of them singletons, with roughly 7.9% in the top ten. The trim removed 4 bases at V and 0 bases at J, leaving 10 bases unmatched. The CDR3 has 19 amino acids. CDR1 is MGHRA, CDR2 YSYEKL, per germline. The sequencing here drew on whole blood, taken in connection with sensitization to the hapten diphenylcyclopropenone (DPC). The clonotype comes from a woman in her late teens or twenties with alopecia areata. Some clones in this sample may be carry-over from other donors' samples. The chain has TRBV4-1 and TRBJ2-2; TRBD2 agrees at 11 bases. The CDR3 DNA is TGCGCCAGCAGCCCTGGCCCGCTAGCGGGGGGTCCGAACACCGGGGAGCTGTTTTTT. Protein: CASSPGPLAGGPNTGELFF.